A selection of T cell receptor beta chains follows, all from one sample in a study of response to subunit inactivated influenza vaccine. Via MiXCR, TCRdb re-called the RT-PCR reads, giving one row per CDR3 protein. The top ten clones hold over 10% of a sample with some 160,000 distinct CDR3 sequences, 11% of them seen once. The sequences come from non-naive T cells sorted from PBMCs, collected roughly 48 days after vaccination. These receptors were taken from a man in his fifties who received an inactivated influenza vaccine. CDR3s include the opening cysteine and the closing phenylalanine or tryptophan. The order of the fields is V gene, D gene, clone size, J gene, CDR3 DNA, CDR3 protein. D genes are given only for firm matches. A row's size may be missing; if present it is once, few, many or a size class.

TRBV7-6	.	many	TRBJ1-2	TGTGCCAGCAGCTTAAACAGCGGGTATGGCTACACCTTC	CASSLNSGYGYTF
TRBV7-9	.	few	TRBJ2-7	TGTGCCAGCAGCTTAGCCCCCGGGCAGGGGAGCTCCTACGAGCAGTACTTC	CASSLAPGQGSSYEQYF
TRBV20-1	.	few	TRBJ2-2	TGCAGTGCTCGGCCGAGGAACACCGGGGAGCTGTTTTTT	CSARPRNTGELFF
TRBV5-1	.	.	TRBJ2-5	TGCGCCAGCAGCCTCCCTATTTCGACAGAAGGCGTGGAGACCCAGTACTTC	CASSLPISTEGVETQYF
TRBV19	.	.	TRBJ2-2	TGTGCCAGTAGCCGTCAACCGGGACCAAAGACCGGGGAGCTGTTTTTT	CASSRQPGPKTGELFF
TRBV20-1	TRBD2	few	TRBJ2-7	TGCAGTGCTAGAGCACTAGCGGGTTCCCTCCCTCACGAGCAGTACTTC	CSARALAGSLPHEQYF
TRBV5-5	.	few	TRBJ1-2	TGTGCCAGCAGCTTGGATGGGGGTGAAGGCTATGGCTACACCTTC	CASSLDGGEGYGYTF
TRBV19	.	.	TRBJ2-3	TGTGCCAGTAGTATCGCTACGGGACCTACAGATACGCAGTATTTT	CASSIATGPTDTQYF
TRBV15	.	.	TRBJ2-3	TGTGCCACCAGCAGAGGCCCACTACGGTATTTT	CATSRGPLRYF
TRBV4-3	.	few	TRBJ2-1	TGCGCCAGCAGCCCGGACAAATACAATGAGCAGTTCTTC	CASSPDKYNEQFF
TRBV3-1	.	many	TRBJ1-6	TGTGCCAGCAGCCATCCAGCGGGGGCCTTCTCACCCCTCCACTTT	CASSHPAGAFSPLHF
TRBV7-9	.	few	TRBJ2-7	TGTGCCAGCAGTCCAGCCAACTACGAGCAGTACTTC	CASSPANYEQYF
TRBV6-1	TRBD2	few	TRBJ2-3	TGTGCCAGCAGTGAAGCTCCTAGCGGGACCACAGATACGCAGTATTTT	CASSEAPSGTTDTQYF
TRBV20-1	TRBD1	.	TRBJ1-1	TGCAGTGCTCGACAGGGGATCACTGAAGCTTTCTTT	CSARQGITEAFF
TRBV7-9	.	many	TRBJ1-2	TGTGCCAGCAGCCGCCGGGGAAGGTACTATGGCTACACCTTC	CASSRRGRYYGYTF
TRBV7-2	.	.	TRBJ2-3	TGTGCCAGCAGCTTACTCTCCCACTCCACAGATACGCAGTATTTT	CASSLLSHSTDTQYF
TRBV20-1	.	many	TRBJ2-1	TGCAGTGCTGACGACACAACCTCCTACAATGAGCAGTTCTTC	CSADDTTSYNEQFF
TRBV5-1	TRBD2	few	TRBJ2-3	TGCGCCAGCAGCTTGGACGGGAGGTTAACAGATACGCAGTATTTT	CASSLDGRLTDTQYF
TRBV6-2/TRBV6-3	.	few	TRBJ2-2	TGTGCCAGCAGTATTCTTGGAAACACCGGGGAGCTGTTTTTT	CASSILGNTGELFF
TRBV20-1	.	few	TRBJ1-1	TGCAGTGCTAGGGCGAGCGGAGGGGGTAGCTCTGAAGCTTTCTTT	CSARASGGGSSEAFF
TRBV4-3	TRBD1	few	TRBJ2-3	TGCGCCAGCAGCCAAGACGGGACAGGGAGCACAGATACGCAGTATTTT	CASSQDGTGSTDTQYF
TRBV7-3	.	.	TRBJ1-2	TGTGCCAGCAGCTTAACCCCCGGCCAAGGGGAGTCACTCACCTTC	CASSLTPGQGESLTF
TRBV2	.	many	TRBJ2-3	TGTGCCAGCCGGGACCGAGGCACAGATACGCAGTATTTT	CASRDRGTDTQYF
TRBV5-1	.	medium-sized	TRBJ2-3	TGCGCCAGCAGCTTGGGACAGAGCACAGATACGCAGTATTTT	CASSLGQSTDTQYF
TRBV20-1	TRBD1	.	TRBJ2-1	TGCAGTGCCGTCCTTCGGGACAGGGACAATGAGCAGTTCTTC	CSAVLRDRDNEQFF
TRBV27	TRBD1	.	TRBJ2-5	TGTGCCAGCAGTATCACCCTCGCAGGGGGCTTGGAGACCCAGTACTTC	CASSITLAGGLETQYF
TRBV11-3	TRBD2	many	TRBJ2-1	TGTGCCAGCAGCAGGGGAGGGCGGTCCTACAATGAGCAGTTCTTC	CASSRGGRSYNEQFF
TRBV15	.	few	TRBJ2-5	TGTGCCACCAGCATTAGGACAGAACAAGAGACCCAGTACTTC	CATSIRTEQETQYF
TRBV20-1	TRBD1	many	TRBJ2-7	TGCAGTGCTAGAGATCTCCATGGGACAGGGGGGACCTACGAGCAGTACTTC	CSARDLHGTGGTYEQYF
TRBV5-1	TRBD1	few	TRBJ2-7	TGCGCCAGCAATCCGGGACAGGGGTTGTCCTACGAGCAGTACTTC	CASNPGQGLSYEQYF
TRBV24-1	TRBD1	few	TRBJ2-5	TGTGCCACCAGTGATTCGGGACAGGGCCGGGAGACCCAGTACTTC	CATSDSGQGRETQYF
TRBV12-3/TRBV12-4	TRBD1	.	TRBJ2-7	TGTGCCAGCAGTTTATCGGCAGGGGGTACCGAGCAGTACTTC	CASSLSAGGTEQYF
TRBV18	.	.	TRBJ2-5	TGTGCCAGCTCACCGCTAGGTGAGACCCAGTACTTC	CASSPLGETQYF
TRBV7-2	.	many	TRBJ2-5	TGTGCCAGCACCTTCCTGGGACCTCAAGAGACCCAGTACTTC	CASTFLGPQETQYF
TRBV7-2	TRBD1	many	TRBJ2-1	TGTGCCAGCAGCCGTAGACAGGGTACTACTGAGCAGTTCTTC	CASSRRQGTTEQFF